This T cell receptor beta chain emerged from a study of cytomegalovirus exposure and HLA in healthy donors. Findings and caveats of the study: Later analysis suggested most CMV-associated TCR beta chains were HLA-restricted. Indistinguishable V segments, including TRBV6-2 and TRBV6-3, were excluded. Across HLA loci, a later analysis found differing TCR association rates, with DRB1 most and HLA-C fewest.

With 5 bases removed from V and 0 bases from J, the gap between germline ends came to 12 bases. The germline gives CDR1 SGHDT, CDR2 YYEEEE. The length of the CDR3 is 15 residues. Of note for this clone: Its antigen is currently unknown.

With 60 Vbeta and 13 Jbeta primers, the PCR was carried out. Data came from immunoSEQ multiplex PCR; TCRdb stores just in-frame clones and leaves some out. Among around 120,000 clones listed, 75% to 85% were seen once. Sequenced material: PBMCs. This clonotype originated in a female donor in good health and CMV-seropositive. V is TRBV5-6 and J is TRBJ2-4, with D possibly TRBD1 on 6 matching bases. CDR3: CASSHRVLAKNIQYF. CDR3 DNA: TGTGCCAGCAGTCACAGGGTACTAGCCAAAAACATTCAGTACTTC.